These 6 T cell receptor beta chains came from one sample sequenced in a study of blood T cell repertoires in COVID-19 (dated by TCRdb to about 2020). The library was generated by the immunoSEQ multiplex PCR assay. This is the immuneACCESS table as TCRdb keeps it, with only in-frame sequences that have V and J called. A part of the clones is gone; compared with another copy, unresolved V genes explain less than half, and the rest is unexplained. For this sample there are some 80,000 clones; more than 60% appear just once. The top ten clones comprise around 19% of the sample. The sequencing sample was made of peripheral blood. These receptor sequences come from a woman aged 80 or older with active or convalescent COVID-19.

V and J are TRBV5-1 and TRBJ1-1, with D unclear. Trimming took off 4 bases at V and 3 bases at J, with 10 bases between the two ends. The CDR3 contains 13 residues. CDR1 SGHRS and CDR2 YFSETQ come from the germline V gene. CDR3 sequence: CASSPIQDTEAFF. The DNA of the CDR3 is TGCGCCAGCAGCCCAATCCAGGACACTGAAGCTTTCTTT.

This chain uses TRBV4-1 with TRBJ1-5; 9 nucleotides agree with TRBD1. CDR1 is MGHRA, CDR2 YSYEKL, per germline. Trimming took 1 base from V and 11 from J; bases not matched to a gene: 6. This CDR3 contains 14 residues. This CDR3 is CASSQVYGTGSQHF. DNA for the CDR3: TGCGCCAGCAGCCAAGTCTATGGGACAGGGTCCCAGCATTTT.

The chain employs TRBV7-6 and TRBJ2-1; TRBD2 agrees at 11 bases. Germline values: CDR1 SGHVS, CDR2 FNYEAQ. This CDR3 region has 16 residues. J gave up 5 bases and V 3 bases, and 6 bases lay outside the gene matches. CDR3 nucleotide sequence: TGTGCCAGCAGCTTGGGGACTAGCGGACTTGACAATGAGCAGTTCTTC. Translation gives CASSLGTSGLDNEQFF.

The genes are TRBV6-2 or TRBV6-3 and TRBJ1-6, with D maybe TRBD1 (5 bases). This CDR3 has 14 residues. Germline CDR1 is MNHEY and CDR2 is SVGEGT. The V and J ends lost 4 bases and 7 bases respectively, with 11 bases between them. The DNA for the CDR3 is TGTGCCAGCAGTTGGACATCACCGAATTCACCCCTCCACTTT. Protein product: CASSWTSPNSPLHF.

V is TRBV7-2 and J is TRBJ2-1; D might be TRBD2 (6 bases). Germline CDR1 SGHTA, CDR2 FQGNSA. The CDR3 sequence is 15 residues long. V lost 5 bases to trimming and J lost 6 bases, with 17 bases between them. The CDR3 spells CASSPLPGEVNEQFF. CDR3 sequence (DNA): TGTGCCAGCAGCCCACTCCCGGGGGAGGTCAATGAGCAGTTCTTC.

V and J are TRBV30 and TRBJ2-7; D gene ambiguous. The germline CDR1 and CDR2 sequences are GTSNPN and SVGIG (reference sequence). Trimming left V 0 bases short and J 5 bases short, with 5 bases between. This CDR3 region has 11 residues. For the CDR3, the DNA is TGTGCCTGGAGTGTTTCCGACGAGCAGTACTTC. Amino acids: CAWSVSDEQYF. The full variable domain, rest sourced from reference TRBV30 and TRBJ2-7, is SQTIHQWPATLVQPVGSPLSLECTVEGTSNPNLYWYRQAAGRGLQLLFYSVGIGQISSEVPQNLSASRPQDRQFILSSKKLLLSDSGFYLCAWSVSDEQYFGPGTRLTVT.